This record looks at one T cell receptor beta chain sequence and its context. Antigen specificity is unknown. V lost 0 bases to trimming and J lost 2 bases, with 8 bases between them. The CDR3 runs 14 residues. The germline V gene has CDR1 MGHRA and CDR2 YSYEKL. Here immunoSEQ multiplex PCR was the method, and the copy in TCRdb shows in-frame clones only, minus some. The repertoire holds fewer than 150,000 clones, with around 90% as singletons. These data are taken from a study of T cell responses to AZD1222 COVID-19 vaccine. The study's findings and limits: In a largely white British group with more females than males, clonal diversity was possibly underestimated. Dominant at 160-218 and 743-854, vaccine-associated CD4 TCRs also spanned spike.

The clonotype originates from an adult in good health. The chain recombines TRBV4-1 with TRBJ2-7, with D uncertain. The sample was peripheral blood, taken on day 0 of AZD1222 vaccination. In DNA form, the CDR3 reads TGCGCCAGCAGCCAAGAGGGCCGAGCCTACGAGCAGTACTTC. It yields the protein CASSQEGRAYEQYF.